This paragraph reports one T cell receptor beta chain. The antigen remains undetermined. This sample was included in a study of a mutant IDH1 vaccine in newly diagnosed glioma. General study findings and limits: Pseudoprogression looked unconnected to shifts in top peripheral T cell clonotypes.

The CDR3 loop spans 12 amino acids. Trimming took 4 bases from V and 1 from J, leaving 4 bases between them. CDR1 and CDR2 from the germline V gene are MGHDK and SYGVNS. Indicated time point: baseline, week 1 (first vaccination visit). Treatment denoted: pre-vaccination baseline after standard-of-care therapy. There were new WHO grade 3 or 4 astrocytomas in the donors, and these were IDH1-mutant and ATRX-lost. Profiled with immunoSEQ multiplex PCR; TCRdb holds only in-frame clones, not every one. This table holds approximately 54,000 clones, approximately 80% found once. The clonotype originates from a man in his late teens or twenties with glioma. The chain has TRBV25-1 and TRBJ1-1; D not certain. Sequenced material: PBMCs, taken from a glioma patient treated with radiotherapy, temozolomide or both. CDR3 sequence reads: CASSVWNTEAFF. CDR3 in DNA: TGTGCCAGCAGTGTATGGAACACTGAAGCTTTCTTT.